This is a list of T cell receptor beta chains from one sample in a study of patients and donors after allogeneic stem cell transplantation. MiXCR was run by TCRdb on the RT-PCR reads, yielding one entry per CDR3 protein. The top ten clones hold 5% to 6.5% of a sample with about 960,000 distinct CDR3 sequences, roughly 18% of them seen once. The specimen was blood, either unsorted or a sorted T cell fraction (not recorded which). All receptors derive from a human donor who was either an allogeneic HSCT recipient or a stem cell or donor lymphocyte infusion donor (not recorded which). It is not recorded whose cells these are; they may come from a transplant donor. CDR3s include the opening cysteine and the closing phenylalanine or tryptophan. The D gene is left open where the match is weak. Clone size, where shown, is once, few, many, or a class for clones that have expanded.

>few|TRBV20-1|TRBJ1-5|14|.
TGCAGTGCTAATAGGGGAGGGAGCAATCAGCCCCAGCATTTT
CSANRGGSNQPQHF
>few|TRBV4-1|TRBJ2-7|15|.
TGCGCCAGCAGCCAAGAGGGGACACCTCATTACGAGCAGTACTTC
CASSQEGTPHYEQYF
>once|TRBV30|TRBJ1-6|13|.
TGTGCCTGGAGTGTACGGGGCCCCTCACCCCTCCACTTT
CAWSVRGPSPLHF
>few|TRBV11-2|TRBJ1-2|15|.
TGTGCCAGCAGCTTACGGGGGGTCCGTTTTTATGGCTACACCTTC
CASSLRGVRFYGYTF
>few|TRBV6-1|TRBJ1-1|17|.
TGTGCCAGCAGTGACGGGGGGGCAGGGAGGAGGAACACTGAAGCTTTCTTT
CASSDGGAGRRNTEAFF
>few|TRBV6-2/TRBV6-3|TRBJ1-2|16|TRBD1
TGTGCCAGCACGCAATCAGGACAGGGAGGATTCTATGGCTACACCTTC
CASTQSGQGGFYGYTF
>many|TRBV10-3|TRBJ2-7|13|.
TGTGCCATCATGGGAGCTTCCTCCTACGAGCAGTACTTC
CAIMGASSYEQYF
>few|TRBV7-9|TRBJ2-1|14|TRBD2
TGTGCCAGCAGCTTACCGGGAGGGTCGTCTGAGCAGTTCTTC
CASSLPGGSSEQFF
>.|TRBV18|TRBJ2-7|15|.
TGTGCCAGCTCACCAACAAGCAGCCACACCTACGAGCAGTACTTC
CASSPTSSHTYEQYF
>.|TRBV2|TRBJ2-3|15|TRBD2
TGTGCCAGCAGGGCCGGGACTAGCGACACAGATACGCAGTATTTT
CASRAGTSDTDTQYF
>few|TRBV12-3/TRBV12-4|TRBJ1-6|13|.
TGTGCCAGCTTCTTGGGAAGGGGGTCGCCCCTCCACTTT
CASFLGRGSPLHF
>.|TRBV19|TRBJ1-1|14|.
TGTGCCAGTAGTATAGGGGAGTGGGGCCCTGAAGCTTTCTTT
CASSIGEWGPEAFF
>few|TRBV30|TRBJ1-5|13|.
TGTGCCTGGGGGGGACGGAGCAATCAGCCCCAGCATTTT
CAWGGRSNQPQHF